This TCR beta chain was sequenced for a study of blood T cell repertoires in COVID-19. Overall study: COVID-19 samples, acute and convalescent, were from the United States, Italy and Spain.

The germline gives CDR1 SGDLS, CDR2 YYNGEE. This CDR3 comprises 16 residues. Germline trimming cut 4 bases from V and 5 bases from J; bases unmatched to any gene: 11. As handled by the study authors: Reference gene primer amplification in the assay estimated nucleated cell counts. This table comes from immunoSEQ multiplex PCR, and its TCRdb copy is limited to in-frame clones, with some not included. D and trimming were read from the DNA, whereas the V and J calls and clone size are those reported in that table. The table shows roughly 280,000 clones, with roughly nine tenths occurring only once. Sequenced input: peripheral blood. The receptor comes from a woman in her forties or fifties who had recovered from COVID-19. The chain is built from TRBV9 and TRBJ2-2; TRBD2 aligns across 7 bases. CDR3: CASSPTKGAGTGELFF. The DNA of the CDR3 is TGTGCCAGCAGCCCAACCAAGGGAGCGGGGACCGGGGAGCTGTTTTTT.